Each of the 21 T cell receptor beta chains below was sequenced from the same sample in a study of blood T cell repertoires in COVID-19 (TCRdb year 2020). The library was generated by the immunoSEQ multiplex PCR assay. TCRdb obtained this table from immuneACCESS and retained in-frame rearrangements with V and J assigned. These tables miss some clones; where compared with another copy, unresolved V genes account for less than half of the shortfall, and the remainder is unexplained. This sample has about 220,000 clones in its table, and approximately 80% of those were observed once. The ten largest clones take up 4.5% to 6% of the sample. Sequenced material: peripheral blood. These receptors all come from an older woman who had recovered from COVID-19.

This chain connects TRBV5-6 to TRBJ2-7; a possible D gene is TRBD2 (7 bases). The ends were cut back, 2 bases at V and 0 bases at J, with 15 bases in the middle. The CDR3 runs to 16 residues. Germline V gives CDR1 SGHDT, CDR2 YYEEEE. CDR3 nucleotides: TGTGCCAGCAGCTTAAAGGGGGGGACAATCTCCTACGAGCAGTACTTC. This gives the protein CASSLKGGTISYEQYF. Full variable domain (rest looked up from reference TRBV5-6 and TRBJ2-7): DAGVTQSPTHLIKTRGQQVTLRCSPKSGHDTVSWYQQALGQGPQFIFQYYEEEERQRGNFPDRFSGHQFPNYSSELNVNALLLGDSALYLCASSLKGGTISYEQYFGPGTRLTVT.

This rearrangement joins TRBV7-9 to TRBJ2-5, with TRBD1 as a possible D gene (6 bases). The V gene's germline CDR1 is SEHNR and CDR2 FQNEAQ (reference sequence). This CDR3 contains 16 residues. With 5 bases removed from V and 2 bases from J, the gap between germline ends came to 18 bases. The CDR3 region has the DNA TGTGCCAGCAGCGGCCCCTCAGGGGCCCTACAAGAGACCCAGTACTTC. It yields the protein CASSGPSGALQETQYF.

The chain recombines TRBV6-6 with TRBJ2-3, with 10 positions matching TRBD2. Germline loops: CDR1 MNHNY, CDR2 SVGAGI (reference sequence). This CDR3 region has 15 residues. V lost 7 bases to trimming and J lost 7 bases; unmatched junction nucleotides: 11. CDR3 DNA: TGTGCCAGCAATCCAGCGGGGGGGCGCGTATATACGCAGTATTTT. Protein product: CASNPAGGRVYTQYF.

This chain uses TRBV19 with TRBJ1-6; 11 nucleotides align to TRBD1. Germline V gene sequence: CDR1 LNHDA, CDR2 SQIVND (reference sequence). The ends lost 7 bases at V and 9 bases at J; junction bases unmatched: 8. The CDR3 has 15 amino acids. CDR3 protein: CASTIGDRGFSPLHF. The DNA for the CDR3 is TGTGCCAGTACCATCGGGGACAGGGGGTTTTCACCCCTCCACTTT.

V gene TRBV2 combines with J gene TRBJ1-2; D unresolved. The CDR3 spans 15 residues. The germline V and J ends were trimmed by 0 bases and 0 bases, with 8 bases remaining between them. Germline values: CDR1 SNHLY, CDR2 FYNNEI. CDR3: CASSEAGPANYGYTF. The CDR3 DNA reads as TGTGCCAGCAGTGAAGCGGGCCCAGCTAACTATGGCTACACCTTC. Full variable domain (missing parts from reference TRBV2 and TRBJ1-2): EPEVTQTPSHQVTQMGQEVILRCVPISNHLYFYWYRQILGQKVEFLVSFYNNEISEKSEIFDDQFSVERPDGSNFTLKIRSTKLEDSAMYFCASSEAGPANYGYTFGSGTRLTVV.

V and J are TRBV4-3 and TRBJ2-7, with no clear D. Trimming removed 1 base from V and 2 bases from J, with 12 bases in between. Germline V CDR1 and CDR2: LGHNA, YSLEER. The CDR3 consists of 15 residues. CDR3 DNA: TGCGCCAGCAGCCAAGGCCACCAGGTTGCCTACGAGCAGTACTTC. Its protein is CASSQGHQVAYEQYF.

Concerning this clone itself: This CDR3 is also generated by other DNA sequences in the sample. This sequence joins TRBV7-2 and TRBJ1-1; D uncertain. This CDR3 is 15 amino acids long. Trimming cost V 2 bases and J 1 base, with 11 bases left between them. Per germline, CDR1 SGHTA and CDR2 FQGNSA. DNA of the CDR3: TGTGCCAGCAGCTTACGGGGTAGGCCGAACACTGAAGCTTTCTTT. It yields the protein CASSLRGRPNTEAFF. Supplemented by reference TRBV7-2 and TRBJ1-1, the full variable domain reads GAGVSQSPSNKVTEKGKDVELRCDPISGHTALYWYRQSLGQGLEFLIYFQGNSAPDKSGLPSDRFSAERTGGSVSTLTIQRTQQEDSAVYLCASSLRGRPNTEAFFGQGTRLTVV.

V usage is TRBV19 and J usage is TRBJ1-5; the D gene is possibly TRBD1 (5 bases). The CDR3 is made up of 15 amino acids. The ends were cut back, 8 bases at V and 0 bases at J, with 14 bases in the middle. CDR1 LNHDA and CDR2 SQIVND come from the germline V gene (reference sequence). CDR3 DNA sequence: TGTGCCAGTGGAGACAGCGGGTATAGCAATCAGCCCCAGCATTTT. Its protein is CASGDSGYSNQPQHF.

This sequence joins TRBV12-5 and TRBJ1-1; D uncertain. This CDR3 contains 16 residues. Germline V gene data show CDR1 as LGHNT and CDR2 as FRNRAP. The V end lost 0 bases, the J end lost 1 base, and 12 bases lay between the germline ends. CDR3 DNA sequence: TGTGCTAGTGGTTTGGTCTTATCTGGGCGGAACACTGAAGCTTTCTTT. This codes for CASGLVLSGRNTEAFF.

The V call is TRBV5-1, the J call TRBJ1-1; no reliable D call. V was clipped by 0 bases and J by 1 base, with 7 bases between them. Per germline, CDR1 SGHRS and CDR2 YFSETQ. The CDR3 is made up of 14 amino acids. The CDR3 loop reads CASSLVGGNTEAFF. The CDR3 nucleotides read TGCGCCAGCAGCTTGGTAGGAGGGAACACTGAAGCTTTCTTT.

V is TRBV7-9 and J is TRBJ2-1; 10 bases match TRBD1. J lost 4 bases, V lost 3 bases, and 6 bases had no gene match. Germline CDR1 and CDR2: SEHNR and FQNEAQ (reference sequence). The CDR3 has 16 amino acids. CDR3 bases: TGTGCCAGCAGCTTTTCCCGGACAGGGGGGTACAATGAGCAGTTCTTC. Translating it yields CASSFSRTGGYNEQFF.

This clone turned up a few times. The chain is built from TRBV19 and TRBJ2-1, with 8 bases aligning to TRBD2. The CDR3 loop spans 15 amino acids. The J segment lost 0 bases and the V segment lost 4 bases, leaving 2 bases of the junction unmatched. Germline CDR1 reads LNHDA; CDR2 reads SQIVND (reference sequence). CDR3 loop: CASSRAGGSYNEQFF. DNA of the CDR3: TGTGCCAGTAGTAGGGCGGGGGGCTCCTACAATGAGCAGTTCTTC.

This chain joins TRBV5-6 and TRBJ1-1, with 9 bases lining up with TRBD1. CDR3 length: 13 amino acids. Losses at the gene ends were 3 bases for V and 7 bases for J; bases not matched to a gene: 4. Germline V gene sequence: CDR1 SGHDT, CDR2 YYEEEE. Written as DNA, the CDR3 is TGTGCCAGCAGCTCACAGGGGGCGGGTGAAGCTTTCTTT. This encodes CASSSQGAGEAFF.

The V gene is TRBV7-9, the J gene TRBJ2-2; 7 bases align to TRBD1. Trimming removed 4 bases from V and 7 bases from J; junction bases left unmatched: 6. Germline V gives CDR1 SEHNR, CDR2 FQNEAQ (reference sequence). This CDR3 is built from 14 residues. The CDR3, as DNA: TGTGCCAGCAGCTCTCGGACAGGCTTCGGGGAGCTGTTTTTT. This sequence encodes CASSSRTGFGELFF.

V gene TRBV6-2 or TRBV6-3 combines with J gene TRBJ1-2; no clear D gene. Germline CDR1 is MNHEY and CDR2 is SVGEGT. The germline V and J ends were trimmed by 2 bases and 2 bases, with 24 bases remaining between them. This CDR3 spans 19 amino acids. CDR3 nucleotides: TGTGCCAGCAGTTACGGCCGGCGGCACTACGTAGCCATGAACTATGGCTACACCTTC. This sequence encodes CASSYGRRHYVAMNYGYTF.

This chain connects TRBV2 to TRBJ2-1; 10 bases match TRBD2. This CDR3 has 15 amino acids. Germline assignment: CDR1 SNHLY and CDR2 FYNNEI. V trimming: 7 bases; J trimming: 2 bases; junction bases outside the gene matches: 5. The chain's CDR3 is CASTPSGGAYNEQFF. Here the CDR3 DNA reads TGTGCCAGCACCCCAAGCGGGGGGGCCTACAATGAGCAGTTCTTC.

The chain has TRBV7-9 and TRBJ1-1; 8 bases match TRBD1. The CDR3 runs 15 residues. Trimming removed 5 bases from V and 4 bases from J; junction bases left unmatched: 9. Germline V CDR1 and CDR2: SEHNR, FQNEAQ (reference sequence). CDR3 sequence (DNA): TGTGCCAGCAGCCAGACAGGGGTTCGTAGCACTGAAGCTTTCTTT. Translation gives CASSQTGVRSTEAFF.

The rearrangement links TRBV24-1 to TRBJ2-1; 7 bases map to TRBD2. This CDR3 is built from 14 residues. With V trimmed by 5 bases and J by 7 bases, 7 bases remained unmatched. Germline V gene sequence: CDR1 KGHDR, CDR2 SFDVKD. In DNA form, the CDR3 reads TGTGCCACCAGTGGGGGGGGGTCCATGAATGAGCAGTTCTTC. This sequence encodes CATSGGGSMNEQFF.

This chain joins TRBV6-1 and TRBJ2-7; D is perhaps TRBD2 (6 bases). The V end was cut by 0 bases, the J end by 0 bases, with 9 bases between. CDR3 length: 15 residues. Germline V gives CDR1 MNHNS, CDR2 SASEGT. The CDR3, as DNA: TGTGCCAGCAGTGAAGCTCCGGGACTCTCCTACGAGCAGTACTTC. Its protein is CASSEAPGLSYEQYF.

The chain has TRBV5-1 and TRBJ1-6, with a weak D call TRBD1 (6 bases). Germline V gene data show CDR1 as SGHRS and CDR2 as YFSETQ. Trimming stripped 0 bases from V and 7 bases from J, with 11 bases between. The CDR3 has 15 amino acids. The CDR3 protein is CASSLEQGGNSPLHF. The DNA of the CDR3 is TGCGCCAGCAGCTTGGAACAGGGTGGGAATTCACCCCTCCACTTT.

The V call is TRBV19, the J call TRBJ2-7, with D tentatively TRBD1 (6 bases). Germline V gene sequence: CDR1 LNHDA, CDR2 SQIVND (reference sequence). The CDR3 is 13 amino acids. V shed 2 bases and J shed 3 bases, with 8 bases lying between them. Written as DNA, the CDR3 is TGTGCCAGTAGTATATTGGACAGCTACGAGCAGTACTTC. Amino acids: CASSILDSYEQYF.